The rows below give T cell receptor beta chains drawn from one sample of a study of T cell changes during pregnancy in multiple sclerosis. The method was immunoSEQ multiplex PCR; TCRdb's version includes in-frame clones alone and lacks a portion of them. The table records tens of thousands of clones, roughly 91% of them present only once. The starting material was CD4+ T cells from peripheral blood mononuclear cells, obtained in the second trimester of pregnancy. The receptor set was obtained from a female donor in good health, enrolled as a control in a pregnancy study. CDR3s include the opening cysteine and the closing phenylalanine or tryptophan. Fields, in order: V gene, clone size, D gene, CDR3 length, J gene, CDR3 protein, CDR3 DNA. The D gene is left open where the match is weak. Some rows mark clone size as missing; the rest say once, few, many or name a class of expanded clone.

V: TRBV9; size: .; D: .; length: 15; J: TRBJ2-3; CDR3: CASSPRGWGTDTQYF; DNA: TGTGCCAGCAGCCCACGGGGGTGGGGCACAGATACGCAGTATTTT
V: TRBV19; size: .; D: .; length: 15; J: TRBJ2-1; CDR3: CASSMMGQGYNEQFF; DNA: TGTGCCAGTAGTATGATGGGGCAGGGGTACAATGAGCAGTTCTTC
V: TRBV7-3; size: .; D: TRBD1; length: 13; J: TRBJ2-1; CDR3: CASSRTGYNEQFF; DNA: TGTGCCAGCAGCCGGACAGGCTATAATGAGCAGTTCTTC
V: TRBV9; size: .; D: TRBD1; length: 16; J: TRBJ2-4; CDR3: CASSATGVDGKNIQYF; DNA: TGTGCCAGCAGCGCTACAGGGGTGGATGGCAAAAACATTCAGTACTTC
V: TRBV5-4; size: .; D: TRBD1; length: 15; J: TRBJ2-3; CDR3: CASSLVGQRTDTQYF; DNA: TGTGCCAGCAGCTTAGTGGGACAGCGCACAGATACGCAGTATTTT
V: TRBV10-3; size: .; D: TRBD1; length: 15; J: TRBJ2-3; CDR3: CAIRQGQGSTDTQYF; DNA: TGTGCCATCAGGCAAGGACAGGGGAGCACAGATACGCAGTATTTT
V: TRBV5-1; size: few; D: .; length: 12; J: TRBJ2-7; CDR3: CASSLQSYEQYF; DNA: TGCGCCAGCAGCTTGCAATCCTACGAGCAGTACTTC
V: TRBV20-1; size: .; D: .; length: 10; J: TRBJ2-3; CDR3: CSANTDTQYF; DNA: TGCAGTGCCAACACAGATACGCAGTATTTT
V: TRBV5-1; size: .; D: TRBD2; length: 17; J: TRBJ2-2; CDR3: CASSLVPSGANTGELFF; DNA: TGCGCCAGCAGCTTGGTTCCTAGCGGGGCGAACACCGGGGAGCTGTTTTTT
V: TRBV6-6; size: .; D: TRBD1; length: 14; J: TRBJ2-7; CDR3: CASSNQGAPYEQYF; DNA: TGTGCCAGCAGTAACCAGGGGGCACCCTACGAGCAGTACTTC
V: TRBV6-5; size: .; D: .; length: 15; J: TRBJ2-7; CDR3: CASSYSLVGLYEQYF; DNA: TGTGCCAGCAGTTACTCTTTGGTGGGACTCTACGAGCAGTACTTC
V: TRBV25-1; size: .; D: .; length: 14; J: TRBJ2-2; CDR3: CASPIGGNTGELFF; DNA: TGTGCCAGTCCGATCGGGGGTAACACCGGGGAGCTGTTTTTT
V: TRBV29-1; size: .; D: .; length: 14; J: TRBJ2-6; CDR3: CSVGPVGGANVLTF; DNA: TGCAGCGTTGGCCCCGTCGGGGGGGCCAACGTCCTGACTTTC
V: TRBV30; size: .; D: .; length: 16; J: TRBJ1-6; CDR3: CAWHPDGGGFNSPLHF; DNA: TGTGCCTGGCACCCGGATGGGGGGGGGTTTAATTCACCCCTCCACTTT
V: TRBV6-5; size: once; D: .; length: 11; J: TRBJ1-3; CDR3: CASWQGNTIYF; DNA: TGTGCCAGCTGGCAGGGAAACACCATATATTTT
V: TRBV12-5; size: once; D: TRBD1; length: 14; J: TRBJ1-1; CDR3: CASGAQGGNTEAFF; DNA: TGTGCTAGTGGTGCCCAGGGGGGGAACACTGAAGCTTTCTTT
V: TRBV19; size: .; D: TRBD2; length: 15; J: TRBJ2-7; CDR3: CASSSRRLAGYEQYF; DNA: TGTGCCAGTAGTTCAAGGAGGCTAGCGGGGTACGAGCAGTACTTC
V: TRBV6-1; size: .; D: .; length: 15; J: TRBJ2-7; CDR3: CASSGSYDGAYEQYF; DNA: TGTGCCAGCAGTGGGTCCTACGACGGGGCCTACGAGCAGTACTTC
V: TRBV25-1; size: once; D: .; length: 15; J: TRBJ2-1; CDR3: CASSTAAVTYNEQFF; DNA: TGTGCCAGCAGCACGGCGGCGGTAACCTACAATGAGCAGTTCTTC
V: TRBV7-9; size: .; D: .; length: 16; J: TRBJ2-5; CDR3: CASSSTTRGMVETQYF; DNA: TGTGCCAGCAGCTCGACCACAAGGGGGATGGTAGAGACCCAGTACTTC
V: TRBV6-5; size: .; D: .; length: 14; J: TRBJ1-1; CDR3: CASSFNRDSTEAFF; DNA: TGTGCCAGCAGTTTCAACAGGGATAGCACTGAAGCTTTCTTT
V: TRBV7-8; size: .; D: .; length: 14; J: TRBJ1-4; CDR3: CASSLAPIGGKLFF; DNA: TGTGCCAGCAGCTTAGCGCCGATCGGGGGAAAACTGTTTTTT
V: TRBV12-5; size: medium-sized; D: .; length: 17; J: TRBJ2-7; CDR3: CASGSLLRTIRGWEQYF; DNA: TGTGCTAGTGGTTCCCTCTTAAGGACGATCCGGGGGTGGGAGCAGTACTTC
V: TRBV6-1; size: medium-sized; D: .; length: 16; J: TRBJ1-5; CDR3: CASSARGARVSQPQHF; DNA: TGTGCCAGCAGTGCCCGGGGGGCTAGAGTCTCTCAGCCCCAGCATTTT
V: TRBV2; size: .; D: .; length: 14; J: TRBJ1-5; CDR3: CASSEGALNQPQHF; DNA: TGTGCCAGCAGTGAGGGGGCCCTCAATCAGCCCCAGCATTTT
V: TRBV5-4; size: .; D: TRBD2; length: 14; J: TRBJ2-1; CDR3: CASSLALADNEQFF; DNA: TGTGCCAGCAGCTTGGCACTAGCGGACAATGAGCAGTTCTTC
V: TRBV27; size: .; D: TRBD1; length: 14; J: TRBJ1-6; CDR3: CASTLAGGISPLHF; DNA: TGTGCCAGCACCTTGGCAGGGGGGATTTCACCCCTCCACTTT
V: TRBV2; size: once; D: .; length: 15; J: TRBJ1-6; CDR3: CASSEIGRANSPLHF; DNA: TGTGCCAGCAGTGAAATCGGCAGGGCCAATTCACCCCTCCACTTT
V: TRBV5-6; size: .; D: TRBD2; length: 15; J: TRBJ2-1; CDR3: CARETSGDSYNEQFF; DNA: TGTGCCAGAGAGACTAGCGGGGACTCCTACAATGAGCAGTTCTTC
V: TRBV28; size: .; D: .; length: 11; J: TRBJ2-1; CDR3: CASSLYSEQFF; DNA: TGTGCCAGCAGTTTGTACAGTGAGCAGTTCTTC
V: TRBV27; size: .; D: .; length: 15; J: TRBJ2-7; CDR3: CASSFSVKWAYEQYF; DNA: TGTGCCAGCAGTTTCAGCGTCAAGTGGGCCTACGAGCAGTACTTC
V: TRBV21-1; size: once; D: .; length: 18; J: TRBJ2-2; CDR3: CASSKGVRGTQNTGELFF; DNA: TGTGCCAGCAGCAAAGGAGTTAGGGGCACGCAGAACACCGGGGAGCTGTTTTTT
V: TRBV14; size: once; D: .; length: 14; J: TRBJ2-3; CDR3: CASSQDHLGDTQYF; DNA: TGTGCCAGCAGCCAAGATCATCTCGGTGATACGCAGTATTTT
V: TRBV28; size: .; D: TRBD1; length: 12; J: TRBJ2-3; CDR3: CASSPPTGGGYF; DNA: TGTGCCAGCAGTCCCCCGACAGGGGGTGGGTATTTT
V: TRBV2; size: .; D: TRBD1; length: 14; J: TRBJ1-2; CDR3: CASRPPGTGYGYTF; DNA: TGTGCCAGCAGGCCACCCGGGACAGGATATGGCTACACCTTC
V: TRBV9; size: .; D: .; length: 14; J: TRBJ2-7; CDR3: CASSVAAVPYEQYF; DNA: TGTGCCAGCAGCGTTGCAGCGGTCCCCTACGAGCAGTACTTC
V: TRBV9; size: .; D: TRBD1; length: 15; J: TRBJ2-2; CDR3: CASTPTGGAPGELFF; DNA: TGTGCCAGCACTCCGACAGGGGGCGCCCCCGGGGAGCTGTTTTTT
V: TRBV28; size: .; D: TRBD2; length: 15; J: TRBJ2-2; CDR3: CASAASGRFGGELFF; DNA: TGTGCCAGCGCGGCTAGCGGGAGGTTTGGCGGGGAGCTGTTTTTT
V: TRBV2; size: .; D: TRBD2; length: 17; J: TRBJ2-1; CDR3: CASSQVEWEGRYNEQFF; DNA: TGTGCCAGCAGCCAAGTTGAGTGGGAGGGCCGCTACAATGAGCAGTTCTTC
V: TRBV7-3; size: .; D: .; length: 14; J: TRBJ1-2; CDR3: CASSLISSNYGYTF; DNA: TGTGCCAGCAGCTTAATTAGTTCTAACTATGGCTACACCTTC
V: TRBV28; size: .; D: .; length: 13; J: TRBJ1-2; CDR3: CASSLDSTDGYTF; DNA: TGTGCCAGCAGTCTGGACAGCACGGATGGCTACACCTTC
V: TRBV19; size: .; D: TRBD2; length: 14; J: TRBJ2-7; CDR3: CASSPGLHGYEQYF; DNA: TGTGCCAGTAGTCCGGGACTACATGGCTACGAGCAGTACTTC
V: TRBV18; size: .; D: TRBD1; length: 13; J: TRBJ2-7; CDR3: CASSRDRSYEQYF; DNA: TGTGCCAGCTCACGGGACAGGTCTTACGAGCAGTACTTC
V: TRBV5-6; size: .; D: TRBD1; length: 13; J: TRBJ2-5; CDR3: CASSRQGGETQYF; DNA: TGTGCCAGCAGCCGACAGGGCGGAGAGACCCAGTACTTC
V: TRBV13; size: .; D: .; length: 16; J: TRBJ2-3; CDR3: CASSTRWSSSTDTQYF; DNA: TGTGCCAGCAGCACCCGGTGGTCCTCTAGCACAGATACGCAGTATTTT